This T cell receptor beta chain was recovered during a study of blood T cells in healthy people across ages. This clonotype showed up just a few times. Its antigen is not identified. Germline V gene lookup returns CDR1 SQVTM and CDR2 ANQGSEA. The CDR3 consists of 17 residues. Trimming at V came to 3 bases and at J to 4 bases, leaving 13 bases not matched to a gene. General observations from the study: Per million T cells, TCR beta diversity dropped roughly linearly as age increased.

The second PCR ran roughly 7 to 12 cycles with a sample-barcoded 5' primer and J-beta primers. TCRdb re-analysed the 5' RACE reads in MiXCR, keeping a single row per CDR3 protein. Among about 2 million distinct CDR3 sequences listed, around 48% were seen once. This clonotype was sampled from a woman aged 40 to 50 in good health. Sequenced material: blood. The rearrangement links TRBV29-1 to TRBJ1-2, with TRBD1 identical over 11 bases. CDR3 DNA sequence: TGCAGCGTTGAGTTGCGGGACAGGGGGTTTGTTAGCTATGGCTACACCTTC. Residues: CSVELRDRGFVSYGYTF.